This T cell receptor (beta chain) was documented in a study of control samples from healthy donors and cancer patients. The assay was immunoSEQ multiplex PCR, and TCRdb's table has in-frame clones only and misses some. The sample comprises about 120,000 clones, 80% to 90% of which are singletons, and around 1.2% rests with the top ten. Per the germline V gene, CDR1 is SGHRS and CDR2 is YFSETQ. The ends were cut back, 2 bases at V and 3 bases at J, with 11 bases in the middle. The CDR3 has 15 amino acids. The chain has TRBV5-1 and TRBJ2-2; weak D call: TRBD1 (6 bases). The sequenced sample was PBMCs. The receptor was isolated from a woman aged 45-65 years with colorectal cancer. CDR3 sequence (DNA): TGCGCCAGCAGCTTATCCTCAGGGGACACCGGGGAGCTGTTTTTT. Encoded protein: CASSLSSGDTGELFF.